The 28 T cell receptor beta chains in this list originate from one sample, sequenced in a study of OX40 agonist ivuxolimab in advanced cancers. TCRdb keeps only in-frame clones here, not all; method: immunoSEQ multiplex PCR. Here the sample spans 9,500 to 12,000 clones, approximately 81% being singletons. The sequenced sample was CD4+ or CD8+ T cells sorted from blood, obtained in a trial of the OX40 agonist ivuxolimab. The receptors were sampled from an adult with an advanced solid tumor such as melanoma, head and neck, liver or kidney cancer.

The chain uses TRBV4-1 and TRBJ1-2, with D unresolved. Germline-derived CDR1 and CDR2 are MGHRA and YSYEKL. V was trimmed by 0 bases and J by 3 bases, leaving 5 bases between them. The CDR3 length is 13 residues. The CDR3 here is CASSQEQHYGYTF. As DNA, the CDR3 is TGCGCCAGCAGCCAAGAACAGCACTATGGCTACACCTTC.

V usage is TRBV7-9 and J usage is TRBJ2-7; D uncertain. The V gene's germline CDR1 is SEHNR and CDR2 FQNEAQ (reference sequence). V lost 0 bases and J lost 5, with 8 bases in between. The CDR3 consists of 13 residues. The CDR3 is CASSLALRDEQYF. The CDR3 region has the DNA TGTGCCAGCAGCTTAGCGCTTAGGGACGAGCAGTACTTC. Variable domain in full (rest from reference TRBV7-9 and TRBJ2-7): DTGVSQNPRHKITKRGQNVTFRCDPISEHNRLYWYRQTLGQGPEFLTYFQNEAQLEKSRLLSDRFSAERPKGSFSTLEIQRTEQGDSAMYLCASSLALRDEQYFGPGTRLTVT.

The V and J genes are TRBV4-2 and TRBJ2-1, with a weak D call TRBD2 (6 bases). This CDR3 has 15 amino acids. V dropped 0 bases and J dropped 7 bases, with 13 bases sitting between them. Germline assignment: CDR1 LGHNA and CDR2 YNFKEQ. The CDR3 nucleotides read TGTGCCAGCAGCCAAGAGGCTAGGGGAGGAAATGAGCAGTTCTTC. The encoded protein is CASSQEARGGNEQFF.

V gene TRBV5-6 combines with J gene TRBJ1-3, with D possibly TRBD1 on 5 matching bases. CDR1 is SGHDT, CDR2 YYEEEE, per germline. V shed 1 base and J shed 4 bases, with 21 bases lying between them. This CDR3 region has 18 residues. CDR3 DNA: TGTGCCAGCAGCTTGATGGCAGCGGGGGGGTCCCTCGGAAACACCATATATTTT. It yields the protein CASSLMAAGGSLGNTIYF.

The CDR3 protein is CASSEGRTTEAFF. The DNA for the CDR3 is TGTGCCAGCAGTGAAGGACGGACCACTGAAGCTTTCTTT. This chain connects TRBV2 to TRBJ1-1; D gene unclear. The germline V and J ends were trimmed by 1 base and 4 bases, with 7 bases remaining between them. Germline-derived CDR1 and CDR2 are SNHLY and FYNNEI. The CDR3 extends over 13 amino acids.

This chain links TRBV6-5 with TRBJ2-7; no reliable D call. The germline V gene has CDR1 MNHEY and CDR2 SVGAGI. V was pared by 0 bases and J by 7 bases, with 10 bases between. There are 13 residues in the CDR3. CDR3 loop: CASSYSDDLEQYF. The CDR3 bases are TGTGCCAGCAGTTACTCGGACGACTTAGAGCAGTACTTC.

CDR3 protein: CASSQISSLADTQYF. In DNA, the CDR3 is TGCGCCAGCAGCCAAATCAGCAGCCTAGCAGATACGCAGTATTTT. The chain links TRBV4-1 to TRBJ2-3; D is unclear. Trimming took off 2 bases at V and 4 bases at J, with 13 bases between the two ends. The CDR3 consists of 15 residues. Per germline, CDR1 MGHRA and CDR2 YSYEKL.

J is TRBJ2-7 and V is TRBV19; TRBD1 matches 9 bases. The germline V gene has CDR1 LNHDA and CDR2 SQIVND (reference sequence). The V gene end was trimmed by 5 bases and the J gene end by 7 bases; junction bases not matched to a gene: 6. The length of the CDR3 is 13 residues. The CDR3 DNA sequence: TGTGCCAGTAGTTTTGGGACAGGGCAAGAGCAGTACTTC. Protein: CASSFGTGQEQYF.

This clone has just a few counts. This CDR3 is CASSSQGIGQPQHF. DNA for the CDR3: TGTGCCAGCAGTTCCCAGGGGATCGGGCAGCCCCAGCATTTT. The gene calls are TRBV27 and TRBJ1-5, with D possibly being TRBD1 (6 bases). The CDR3 sequence is 14 residues long. V was clipped by 4 bases and J by 7 bases, with 14 bases between them. Germline V gene lookup returns CDR1 MNHEY and CDR2 SMNVEV (reference sequence).

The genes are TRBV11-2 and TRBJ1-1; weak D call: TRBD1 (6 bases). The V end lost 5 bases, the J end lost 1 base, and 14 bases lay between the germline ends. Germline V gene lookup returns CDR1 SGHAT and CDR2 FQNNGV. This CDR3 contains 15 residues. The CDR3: CASSLGARGNTEAFF. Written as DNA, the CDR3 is TGTGCCAGCAGCCTGGGGGCCAGGGGGAACACTGAAGCTTTCTTT.

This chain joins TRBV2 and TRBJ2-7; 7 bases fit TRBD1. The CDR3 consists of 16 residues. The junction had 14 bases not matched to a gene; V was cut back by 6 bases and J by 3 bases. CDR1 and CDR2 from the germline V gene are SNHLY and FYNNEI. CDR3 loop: CASRYRQGMAIYEQYF. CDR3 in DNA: TGTGCCAGCAGGTACCGACAGGGAATGGCTATCTACGAGCAGTACTTC.

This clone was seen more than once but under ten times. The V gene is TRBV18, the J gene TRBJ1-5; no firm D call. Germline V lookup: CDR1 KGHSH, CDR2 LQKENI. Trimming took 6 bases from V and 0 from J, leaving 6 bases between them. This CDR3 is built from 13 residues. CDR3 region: CASSTNSNQPQHF. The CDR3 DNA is TGTGCCAGCTCTACGAATAGCAATCAGCCCCAGCATTTT.

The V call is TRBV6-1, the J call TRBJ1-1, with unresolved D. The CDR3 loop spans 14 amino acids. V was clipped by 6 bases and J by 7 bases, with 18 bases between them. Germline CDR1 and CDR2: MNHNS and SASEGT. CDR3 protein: CASSSLPGPDEAFF. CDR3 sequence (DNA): TGTGCCAGCAGCTCCCTTCCAGGACCCGATGAAGCTTTCTTT.

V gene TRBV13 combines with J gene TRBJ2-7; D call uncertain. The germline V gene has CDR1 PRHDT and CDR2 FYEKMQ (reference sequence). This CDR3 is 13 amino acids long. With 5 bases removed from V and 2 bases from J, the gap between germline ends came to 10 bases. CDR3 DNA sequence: TGTGCCAGCAGCCCCCCTCTAGCCTACGAGCAGTACTTC. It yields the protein CASSPPLAYEQYF.

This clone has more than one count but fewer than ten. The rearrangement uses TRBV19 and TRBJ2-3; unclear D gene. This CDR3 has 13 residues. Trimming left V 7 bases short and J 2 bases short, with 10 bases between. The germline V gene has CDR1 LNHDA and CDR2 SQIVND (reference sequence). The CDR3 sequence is CASTTSNTDTQYF. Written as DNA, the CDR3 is TGTGCCAGTACTACGTCTAACACAGATACGCAGTATTTT.

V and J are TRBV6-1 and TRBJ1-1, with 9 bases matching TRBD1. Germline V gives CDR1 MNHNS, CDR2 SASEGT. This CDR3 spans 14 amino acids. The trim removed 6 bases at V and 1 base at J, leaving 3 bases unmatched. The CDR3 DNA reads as TGTGCCAGCAGACAGGGGGCCTCGAACACTGAAGCTTTCTTT. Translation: CASRQGASNTEAFF.

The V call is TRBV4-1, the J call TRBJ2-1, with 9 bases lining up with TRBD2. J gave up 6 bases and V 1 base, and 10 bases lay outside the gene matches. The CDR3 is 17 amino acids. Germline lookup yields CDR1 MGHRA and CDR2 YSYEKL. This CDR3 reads CASSQGGLAGGFNEQFF. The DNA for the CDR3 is TGCGCCAGCAGCCAAGGGGGACTGGCGGGGGGGTTCAATGAGCAGTTCTTC.

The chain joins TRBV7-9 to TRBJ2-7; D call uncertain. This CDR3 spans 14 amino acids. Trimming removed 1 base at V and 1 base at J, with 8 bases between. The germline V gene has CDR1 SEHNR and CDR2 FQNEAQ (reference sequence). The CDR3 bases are TGTGCCAGCAGCTTAGAGATCCGATCCTACGAGCAGTACTTC. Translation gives CASSLEIRSYEQYF.

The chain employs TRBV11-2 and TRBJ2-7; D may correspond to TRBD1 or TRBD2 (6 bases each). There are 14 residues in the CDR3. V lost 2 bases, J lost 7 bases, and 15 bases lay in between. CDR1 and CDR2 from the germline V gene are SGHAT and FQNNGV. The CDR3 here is CASSLWGAPEEQYF. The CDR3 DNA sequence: TGTGCCAGCAGCTTATGGGGGGCCCCGGAGGAGCAGTACTTC.

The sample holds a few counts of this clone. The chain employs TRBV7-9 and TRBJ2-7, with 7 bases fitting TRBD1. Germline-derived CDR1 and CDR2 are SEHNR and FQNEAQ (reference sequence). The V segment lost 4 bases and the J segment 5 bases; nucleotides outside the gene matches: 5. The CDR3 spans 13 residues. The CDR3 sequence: CASSSRGTNEQYF. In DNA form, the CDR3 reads TGTGCCAGCAGCTCCAGGGGGACCAACGAGCAGTACTTC. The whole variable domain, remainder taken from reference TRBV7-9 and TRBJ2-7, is DTGVSQNPRHKITKRGQNVTFRCDPISEHNRLYWYRQTLGQGPEFLTYFQNEAQLEKSRLLSDRFSAERPKGSFSTLEIQRTEQGDSAMYLCASSSRGTNEQYFGPGTRLTVT.

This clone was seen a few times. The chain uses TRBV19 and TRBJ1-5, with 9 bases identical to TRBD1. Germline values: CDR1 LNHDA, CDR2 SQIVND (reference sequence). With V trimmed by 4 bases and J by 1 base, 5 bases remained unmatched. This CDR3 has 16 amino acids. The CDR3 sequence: CASSTQGALSNQPQHF. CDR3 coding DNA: TGTGCCAGTAGTACACAGGGGGCGTTGAGCAATCAGCCCCAGCATTTT.

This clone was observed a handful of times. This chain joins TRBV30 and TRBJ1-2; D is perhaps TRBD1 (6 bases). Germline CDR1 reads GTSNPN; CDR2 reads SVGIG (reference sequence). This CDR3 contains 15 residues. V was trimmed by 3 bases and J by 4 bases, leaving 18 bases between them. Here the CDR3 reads CAWSPVGGEGYGYTF. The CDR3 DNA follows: TGTGCCTGGAGCCCGGTGGGGGGCGAGGGCTATGGCTACACCTTC.

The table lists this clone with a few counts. CDR3 loop: CASTGGTEAFF. As DNA, the CDR3 is TGCGCCAGCACAGGGGGGACTGAAGCTTTCTTT. This sequence joins TRBV5-1 and TRBJ1-1, with 7 nucleotides matching TRBD1. This CDR3 contains 11 residues. Trimming cost V 6 bases and J 5 bases; bases outside gene matches: 1. Per germline, CDR1 SGHRS and CDR2 YFSETQ.

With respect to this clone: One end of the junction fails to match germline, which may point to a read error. The CDR3 DNA reads as TGCGCCAGCAGCCACCCAAGGAACACTGAAGCTTTCTTT. It specifies CASSHPRNTEAFF. The chain carries TRBV7-9 and TRBJ1-1, with D unclear. The V gene's germline CDR1 is SEHNR and CDR2 FQNEAQ (reference sequence). The CDR3 has 13 residues.

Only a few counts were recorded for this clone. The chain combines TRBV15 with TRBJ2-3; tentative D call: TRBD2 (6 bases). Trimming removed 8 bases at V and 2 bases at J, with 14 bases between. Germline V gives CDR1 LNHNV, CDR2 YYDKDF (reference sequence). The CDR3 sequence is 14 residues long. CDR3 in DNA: TGTGCCACCGACCTCGGAGGGGCCACAGATACGCAGTATTTT. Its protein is CATDLGGATDTQYF.

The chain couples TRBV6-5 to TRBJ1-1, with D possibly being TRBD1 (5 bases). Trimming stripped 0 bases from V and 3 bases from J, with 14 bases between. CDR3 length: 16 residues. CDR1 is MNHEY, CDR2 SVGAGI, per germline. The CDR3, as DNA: TGTGCCAGCAGTTACTCGTTTGGGGGATGGGACACTGAAGCTTTCTTT. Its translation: CASSYSFGGWDTEAFF.

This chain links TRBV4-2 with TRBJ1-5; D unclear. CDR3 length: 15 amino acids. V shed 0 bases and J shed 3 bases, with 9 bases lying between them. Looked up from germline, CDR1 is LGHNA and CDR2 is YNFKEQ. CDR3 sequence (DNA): TGTGCCAGCAGCCAAGATGAAGGGTTCAATCAGCCCCAGCATTTT. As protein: CASSQDEGFNQPQHF.

The CDR3 spells CASSSPVLGNYGYTF. Written as DNA, the CDR3 is TGTGCCAGCAGCTCCCCGGTGCTTGGTAACTATGGCTACACCTTC. The J gene is TRBJ1-2, the V gene TRBV11-2, with D unresolved. CDR3 length: 15 residues. V gave up 4 bases and J gave up 1 base, with 13 bases separating them. Germline CDR1 reads SGHAT; CDR2 reads FQNNGV.